The clone carrying this TCR beta chain has a single count. Antigen specificity is unknown. The sample is drawn from a study of T cells and Merkel cell carcinoma outcomes. Clones were read by immunoSEQ multiplex PCR, and TCRdb kept only the in-frame ones, dropping some. The table includes 6,700 or so clones, 90% detected once. Regarding the study as a whole: Merkel cell carcinoma outcomes were reportedly predicted by repertoire and T-cell density.

The germline CDR1 and CDR2 sequences are SGHTA and FQGTGA. The V end was cut by 1 base, the J end by 4 bases, with 13 bases between. The CDR3 length is 15 residues. The material sequenced was tumor tissue from Merkel cell carcinoma. This sequence originates from a human donor with Merkel cell carcinoma. The V call is TRBV7-3, the J call TRBJ2-5, with TRBD1 as a possible D gene (6 bases). For the CDR3, the DNA is TGTGCCAGCAGCTTAAAAACAGGGACGGCAGAGACCCAGTACTTC. Translation gives CASSLKTGTAETQYF.